The 12 T cell receptor beta chains in this list originate from one sample, sequenced in a study of post-analysis software for immune sequencing data. Study-level findings and limits: Controls showed lower frequencies than patients for five TRBV segments, and TRBV5-6, TRBV5-1 and TRBV20-1 were among these.

No antigen is known for these receptors. Included in the TCR beta cDNA libraries were unique molecular identifiers. TCRdb used MiXCR to reprocess the PCR reads, holding one entry per CDR3 protein. The sample carries about 400,000 distinct CDR3 sequences, roughly 36% recorded once. Sequencing used blood. The receptor set was obtained from a girl aged 5-17 years with multiple sclerosis.

The chain joins TRBV6-5 to TRBJ2-7, with D perhaps being TRBD1 or TRBD2 (6 bases each). The J call may be in error: the DNA end matches TRBJ2-4 better. The CDR3 loop spans 15 amino acids. Germline-derived CDR1 and CDR2 are MNHEY and SVGAGI. The CDR3 sequence is CASSYTRGGKDIQYF. The CDR3 DNA reads TGTGCCAGCAGTTACACCCGAGGGGGGAAGGACATTCAGTACTTC.

This clonotype was observed a handful of times. This chain's CDR3 is CASSIPGLAGGTGELFF. The CDR3 DNA follows: TGTGCCAGCAGCATCCCGGGACTAGCGGGGGGCACCGGGGAGCTGTTTTTT. The chain recombines TRBV7-2 with TRBJ2-2; 15 nucleotides match TRBD2. The germline V gene has CDR1 SGHTA and CDR2 FQGNSA. With V trimmed by 5 bases and J by 4 bases, 5 bases remained unmatched. CDR3 size: 17 residues.

This chain connects TRBV5-1 to TRBJ2-7; D unresolved. The V end was cut by 0 bases, the J end by 3 bases, with 10 bases between. Looked up from germline, CDR1 is SGHRS and CDR2 is YFSETQ. This CDR3 is built from 14 residues. CDR3: CASSLGRPFYEQYF. The DNA for the CDR3 is TGCGCCAGCAGCTTGGGAAGGCCCTTCTACGAGCAGTACTTC.

This clonotype came up a few times. The chain joins TRBV4-2 to TRBJ2-5; 11 bases agree with TRBD2. With V trimmed by 3 bases and J by 5 bases, 17 bases remained unmatched. CDR1 is LGHNA, CDR2 YNFKEQ, per germline. The CDR3 covers 19 residues. CDR3 sequence (DNA): TGTGCCAGCAGCCACCCCCCAGGAAGTAGCGGGGGGGCCAGGGAGACCCAGTACTTC. It encodes CASSHPPGSSGGARETQYF.

V gene TRBV20-1 combines with J gene TRBJ2-1; 14 bases agree with TRBD2. This CDR3 spans 18 amino acids. Germline V gene lookup returns CDR1 DFQATT and CDR2 SNEGSKA (reference sequence). The trim removed 5 bases at V and 0 bases at J, leaving 9 bases unmatched. The CDR3 nucleotides read TGCAGTGCTTCCCCGGGACTAGCGGGGGCTACCTCCTACAATGAGCAGTTCTTC. Amino acid sequence: CSASPGLAGATSYNEQFF.

The gene calls are TRBV2 and TRBJ2-2; tentatively, D is TRBD2 (6 bases). V was cut by 5 bases and J by 3 bases, with 13 bases left in between. CDR1 SNHLY and CDR2 FYNNEI come from the germline V gene. This CDR3 is built from 15 residues. CDR3 bases: TGTGCCAGCAGTAACAGCGGGTCTTACACCGGGGAGCTGTTTTTT. This encodes CASSNSGSYTGELFF.

This clonotype showed up just a few times. V gene TRBV6-1 combines with J gene TRBJ2-5; no firm D call. This CDR3 region has 12 residues. Trimming pared 4 bases from V and 1 base from J, leaving 4 bases between. CDR1 MNHNS and CDR2 SASEGT come from the germline V gene. This chain's CDR3 is CASSVPQETQYF. The CDR3 DNA is TGTGCCAGCAGTGTGCCCCAAGAGACCCAGTACTTC.

V gene TRBV3-1 combines with J gene TRBJ2-7, with D possibly matching TRBD1 (6 bases). V shed 0 bases and J shed 0 bases, with 24 bases lying between them. The germline gives CDR1 LGHDT, CDR2 YNNKEL (reference sequence). This CDR3 contains 20 residues. This CDR3 is CASSQDRSFRDTSFSYEQYF. CDR3 nucleotides: TGTGCCAGCAGCCAAGATCGATCCTTCCGGGACACCTCCTTCTCCTACGAGCAGTACTTC.

V usage is TRBV7-6 and J usage is TRBJ1-2; D is perhaps TRBD1 (5 bases). From germline, CDR1 is SGHVS and CDR2 FNYEAQ. CDR3 length: 15 amino acids. The ends were cut back, 5 bases at V and 2 bases at J, with 15 bases in the middle. The CDR3 sequence: CASSLNAGLNYGYTF. For the CDR3, the DNA is TGTGCCAGCAGCCTGAACGCAGGGTTAAACTATGGCTACACCTTC.

This sequence joins TRBV4-1 and TRBJ2-5, with D possibly being TRBD2 (6 bases). The CDR3 length is 12 residues. CDR1 is MGHRA, CDR2 YSYEKL, per germline. V was trimmed by 6 bases and J by 5 bases, leaving 10 bases between them. The CDR3 DNA sequence: TGCGCCAGCAGGGGGAGCGGGGAGACCCAGTACTTC. Encoded protein: CASRGSGETQYF.

This clonotype has a handful of counts. The genes are TRBV24-1 and TRBJ2-2; D is unresolved. The ends were cut back, 12 bases at V and 0 bases at J, with 13 bases in the middle. CDR1 and CDR2 (germline): KGHDR, SFDVKD. The CDR3 spans 14 residues. For the CDR3, the DNA is TGTGCCCCCTATATGAAGTCGAACACCGGGGAGCTGTTTTTT. It yields the protein CAPYMKSNTGELFF.

The chain couples TRBV7-3 to TRBJ1-2; 9 bases are shared with TRBD1. CDR3 length: 14 residues. The germline CDR1 and CDR2 sequences are SGHTA and FQGTGA. J was trimmed by 4 bases and V by 2 bases; bases with no gene match: 2. The CDR3 sequence is CASSLGTGTYGYTF. The CDR3, as DNA: TGTGCCAGCAGCTTAGGGACAGGGACCTATGGCTACACCTTC.